What follows are 2 T cell receptor beta chains derived from one specimen sequenced in a study of blood T cell repertoires in COVID-19. Profiling relied on immunoSEQ multiplex PCR, and the TCRdb table lists in-frame clones only, not all of them. In the table there are 100,000 to 150,000 clones, around 80% of which are singletons. Material for sequencing was PBMCs or T cells enriched from blood (not recorded which). The receptors stem from a man aged 35 to 55 with acute COVID-19.

This chain links TRBV7-3 with TRBJ2-1; 8 bases fit TRBD2. This CDR3 spans 15 amino acids. The germline gives CDR1 SGHTA, CDR2 FQGTGA. Trimming cost V 4 bases and J 5 bases; bases outside gene matches: 7. CDR3 sequence: CASSSMRRGDNEQFF. The CDR3 DNA reads TGTGCCAGCAGCTCGATGCGGCGGGGGGACAATGAGCAGTTCTTC. Using reference TRBV7-3 and TRBJ2-1 for the parts outside the CDR3, the full variable domain is GAGVSQTPSNKVTEKGKYVELRCDPISGHTALYWYRQSLGQGPEFLIYFQGTGAADDSGLPNDRFFAVRPEGSVSTLKIQRTERGDSAVYLCASSSMRRGDNEQFFGPGTRLTVL.

The chain is built from TRBV10-1 and TRBJ2-7; D uncertain. This CDR3 is built from 13 residues. From germline, CDR1 is WNHNN and CDR2 SYGVQD (reference sequence). V was cut by 6 bases and J by 2 bases, with 11 bases left in between. Written as DNA, the CDR3 is TGCGCCAGCAGCAGAGGTCCCACCTACGAGCAGTACTTC. It is translated as CASSRGPTYEQYF.